These 21 T cell receptor beta chains were sequenced from one sample in a study of blood T cell repertoires in COVID-19. Profiling relied on immunoSEQ multiplex PCR, and the TCRdb table lists in-frame clones only, not all of them. The table records a few hundred thousand clones, approximately 86% of them present only once. Sequenced sample: PBMCs or T cells enriched from blood (not recorded which). The source of these receptors is a woman between 45 and 60 years old with acute COVID-19.

This clone was observed a single time. The chain links TRBV2 to TRBJ1-2, with D unresolved. V was cut by 2 bases and J by 8 bases, with 9 bases left in between. The germline CDR1 and CDR2 sequences are SNHLY and FYNNEI. This CDR3 contains 12 residues. The CDR3 DNA is TGTGCCAGCAGTGAAACTGGTTGGGGCTACACCTTC. Encoded protein: CASSETGWGYTF.

The rearrangement links TRBV19 to TRBJ1-3; D gene ambiguous. The CDR3 is made up of 16 amino acids. Trimming pared 6 bases from V and 0 bases from J, leaving 15 bases between. The germline V gene encodes CDR1 LNHDA and CDR2 SQIVND (reference sequence). CDR3 loop: CASSPFGRFSGNTIYF. In nucleotides, the CDR3 is TGTGCCAGTAGCCCCTTTGGCAGGTTCTCTGGAAACACCATATATTTT.

The chain has TRBV6-2 or TRBV6-3 and TRBJ1-1; 9 bases map to TRBD1. The CDR3 consists of 15 residues. J lost 3 bases, V lost 6 bases, and 8 bases had no gene match. Germline CDR1 reads MNHEY; CDR2 reads SVGEGT. CDR3 bases: TGTGCCAGCAGCGCCGGACAGGGGATGTACACTGAAGCTTTCTTT. It codes for CASSAGQGMYTEAFF.

A single count supports this clone. V usage is TRBV5-1 and J usage is TRBJ2-5; 12 positions match TRBD2. The CDR3 totals 20 residues. CDR1 and CDR2 from the germline V gene are SGHRS and YFSETQ. The V segment lost 1 base and the J segment 7 bases; nucleotides outside the gene matches: 20. CDR3 amino acids: CASSLRVGPGLAGLDVTQYF. The CDR3 DNA reads as TGCGCCAGCAGCTTGCGTGTCGGACCGGGACTAGCGGGTTTGGATGTGACCCAGTACTTC. The variable domain in full, with the rest retrieved from reference TRBV5-1 and TRBJ2-5, is KAGVTQTPRYLIKTRGQQVTLSCSPISGHRSVSWYQQTPGQGLQFLFEYFSETQRNKGNFPGRFSGRQFSNSRSEMNVSTLELGDSALYLCASSLRVGPGLAGLDVTQYFGPGTRLLVL.

This chain connects TRBV30 to TRBJ1-4, with D unclear. The CDR3 length is 13 residues. V was clipped by 0 bases and J by 8 bases, with 10 bases between them. Germline-derived CDR1 and CDR2 are GTSNPN and SVGIG (reference sequence). CDR3 in amino acids: CAWSVVGGEKLFF. CDR3 sequence (DNA): TGTGCCTGGAGTGTTGTCGGCGGGGAAAAACTGTTTTTT. The variable domain in full, with the rest retrieved from reference TRBV30 and TRBJ1-4, is SQTIHQWPATLVQPVGSPLSLECTVEGTSNPNLYWYRQAAGRGLQLLFYSVGIGQISSEVPQNLSASRPQDRQFILSSKKLLLSDSGFYLCAWSVVGGEKLFFGSGTQLSVL.

The CDR3 is CASSPQVSTDTQYF. In DNA form, the CDR3 reads TGCGCCAGCAGCCCACAGGTTAGCACAGATACGCAGTATTTT. The chain carries TRBV5-1 and TRBJ2-3; tentative D call: TRBD1 (5 bases). Trimming pared 4 bases from V and 0 bases from J, leaving 9 bases between. The germline CDR1 and CDR2 sequences are SGHRS and YFSETQ. The CDR3 extends over 14 amino acids.

The genes are TRBV5-4 and TRBJ2-7; D might be TRBD2 (5 bases). Looked up from germline, CDR1 is SGHNT and CDR2 is YYREEE (reference sequence). Trimming removed 0 bases from V and 2 bases from J, with 9 bases in between. This CDR3 contains 14 residues. The CDR3 DNA sequence: TGTGCCAGCAGCTTGGAGGCGACTACCTACGAGCAGTACTTC. Encoded protein: CASSLEATTYEQYF. Full variable domain (outside the CDR3, taken from reference TRBV5-4 and TRBJ2-7): ETGVTQSPTHLIKTRGQQVTLRCSSQSGHNTVSWYQQALGQGPQFIFQYYREEENGRGNFPPRFSGLQFPNYSSELNVNALELDDSALYLCASSLEATTYEQYFGPGTRLTVT.

J is TRBJ1-2 and V is TRBV6-5; D remains ambiguous. Germline V gene sequence: CDR1 MNHEY, CDR2 SVGAGI. Deletions cut 2 bases from V and 8 bases from J, with 12 bases between. The CDR3 extends over 13 amino acids. The CDR3 DNA reads as TGTGCCAGCAGTTACGAACAGTCAAGAGGCTACACCTTC. Residues: CASSYEQSRGYTF.

The V call is TRBV24-1, the J call TRBJ2-3; D remains unclear. The ends were cut back, 6 bases at V and 2 bases at J, with 11 bases in the middle. Germline V gene lookup returns CDR1 KGHDR and CDR2 SFDVKD. The CDR3 runs to 14 residues. DNA of the CDR3: TGTGCCACCAGTATCTCTATCGACACAGATACGCAGTATTTT. Translating gives CATSISIDTDTQYF.

The chain recombines TRBV9 with TRBJ2-7; TRBD2 matches at 10 bases. V lost 1 base to trimming and J lost 4 bases; unmatched junction nucleotides: 8. The CDR3 sequence is 16 residues long. Germline V gives CDR1 SGDLS, CDR2 YYNGEE. CDR3 nucleotide sequence: TGTGCCAGCAGCGTAAAGCCTAGCGGGAGTCTATACGAGCAGTACTTC. Protein product: CASSVKPSGSLYEQYF.

This chain connects TRBV7-6 to TRBJ1-6; 8 bases agree with TRBD1. The CDR3 runs 15 residues. Germline CDR1 is SGHVS and CDR2 is FNYEAQ. Trimming removed 5 bases from V and 9 bases from J; junction bases left unmatched: 9. The CDR3 reads CASSRAGGIGSPLHF. The CDR3 coding sequence is TGTGCCAGCAGCCGCGCAGGGGGCATCGGTTCACCCCTCCACTTT.

V gene TRBV6-5 combines with J gene TRBJ2-7; D is unclear. The CDR3 spans 11 residues. The V gene lost 6 bases and the J gene lost 6 bases, with 9 bases spanning the gap. The germline V gene encodes CDR1 MNHEY and CDR2 SVGAGI. CDR3 residues: CASSRFPEQYF. DNA of the CDR3: TGTGCCAGCAGCAGGTTCCCCGAGCAGTACTTC.

The chain is built from TRBV27 and TRBJ1-2; a weak D match, TRBD1 (6 bases). Germline V lookup: CDR1 MNHEY, CDR2 SMNVEV (reference sequence). This CDR3 has 16 residues. Trimming took off 0 bases at V and 4 bases at J, with 15 bases between the two ends. The DNA of the CDR3 is TGTGCCAGCAGTTTATCGGTTTGGGGGCCGGGCTATGGCTACACCTTC. It is translated as CASSLSVWGPGYGYTF.

V gene TRBV7-8 combines with J gene TRBJ2-5; 11 positions match TRBD1. Per germline, CDR1 SGHVS and CDR2 FQNEAQ. The CDR3 has 15 residues. Unmatched junction bases numbered 6, after V lost 5 bases and J lost 4 bases. CDR3 in amino acids: CASSPDRGRGETQYF. CDR3 nucleotide sequence: TGTGCCAGCAGCCCGGACAGGGGGCGCGGAGAGACCCAGTACTTC.

The count of this clone is one. The chain recombines TRBV4-1 with TRBJ2-3, with TRBD2 matching 11 bases. Trimming took 1 base from V and 9 from J; bases not matched to a gene: 3. The CDR3 sequence is 14 residues long. Germline-derived CDR1 and CDR2 are MGHRA and YSYEKL. This CDR3 is CASSQGLAGGTQYF. The CDR3 nucleotides are TGCGCCAGCAGCCAAGGTCTAGCGGGAGGAACGCAGTATTTT.

This chain links TRBV5-4 with TRBJ2-5; 7 bases fit TRBD1. The CDR3 consists of 14 residues. The germline V gene encodes CDR1 SGHNT and CDR2 YYREEE (reference sequence). V lost 1 base, J lost 5 bases, and 5 bases stayed unmatched. CDR3 bases: TGTGCCAGCAGCTTGAGACAGACAGGGGAGACCCAGTACTTC. Translation: CASSLRQTGETQYF.

The CDR3 is CASSLGPRVTF. CDR3 in DNA: TGTGCCAGCAGCTTGGGGCCTCGTGTCACCTTC. The chain links TRBV5-4 to TRBJ1-2; no definite D call. From germline, CDR1 is SGHNT and CDR2 YYREEE (reference sequence). V gave up 0 bases and J gave up 13 bases, with 10 bases separating them. The CDR3 is 11 residues long.

The chain combines TRBV4-1 with TRBJ2-1; 7 bases match TRBD2. Germline CDR1 MGHRA, CDR2 YSYEKL. The CDR3 runs to 19 residues. V lost 0 bases and J lost 2; bases outside the gene matches: 13. The CDR3 region has the DNA TGCGCCAGCAGCCAAGAACCCTTTTTGGGGGAGGGACCCTACAATGAGCAGTTCTTC. Translating gives CASSQEPFLGEGPYNEQFF.

V is TRBV18 and J is TRBJ2-5; TRBD1 aligns across 12 bases. CDR3 length equals 17 residues. Germline CDR1 is KGHSH and CDR2 is LQKENI. V trimming: 6 bases; J trimming: 3 bases; junction bases outside the gene matches: 11. DNA of the CDR3: TGTGCCAGCTCCCCCTCATCCGGGACAGGGGGCGAAGAGACCCAGTACTTC. Translating gives CASSPSSGTGGEETQYF.

The gene calls are TRBV29-1 and TRBJ2-7; possible D gene TRBD1, 6 bases. The CDR3 runs 15 residues. Trimming removed 4 bases from V and 2 bases from J, with 18 bases in between. Germline-derived CDR1 and CDR2 are SQVTM and ANQGSEA. The CDR3 protein is CSVVADPGHPYEQYF. In DNA, the CDR3 is TGCAGCGTTGTGGCGGATCCGGGACATCCCTACGAGCAGTACTTC.

The table lists this clone with a count of one. The J gene is TRBJ2-7, the V gene TRBV28; D call uncertain. Germline V gives CDR1 MDHEN, CDR2 SYDVKM. Trimming cost V 6 bases and J 2 bases, with 14 bases left between them. The CDR3 sequence is 14 residues long. The CDR3 DNA follows: TGTGCCAGCAGCTCAGGCATTCCCCCCTACGAGCAGTACTTC. Translation: CASSSGIPPYEQYF.